Presented here are 32 T cell receptor beta chains from one specimen sequenced in a study of blood T cell repertoires in COVID-19. TCRdb's table, derived via immunoSEQ multiplex PCR, lists solely in-frame clones and lacks some. The sample lists about 170,000 clones, about 88% occurring once. The sequenced sample was peripheral blood. All receptors derive from a woman at least 80 years old in a cohort sampled during active or convalescent COVID-19.

The chain carries TRBV5-1 and TRBJ2-7; weak D call: TRBD1 (6 bases). CDR1 SGHRS and CDR2 YFSETQ come from the germline V gene. Trimming left V 4 bases short and J 3 bases short, with 20 bases between. The CDR3 sequence is 16 residues long. DNA for the CDR3: TGCGCCAGCAGCATAAACAGGGAAGGGGGTCGCTACGAGCAGTACGTC. This codes for CASSINREGGRYEQYV.

The CDR3 region has the DNA TGTGCCAGCAGTTTGGGAAGGGGACTCAACTATGGCTACACCTTC. Its translation: CASSLGRGLNYGYTF. The chain recombines TRBV27 with TRBJ1-2, with D possibly TRBD1 on 5 matching bases. V dropped 3 bases and J dropped 2 bases, with 13 bases sitting between them. Germline assignment: CDR1 MNHEY and CDR2 SMNVEV (reference sequence). The CDR3 covers 15 residues.

V and J are TRBV7-9 and TRBJ2-3; D perhaps matches TRBD2 (6 bases). The ends were cut back, 2 bases at V and 2 bases at J, with 11 bases in the middle. Germline V CDR1 and CDR2: SEHNR, FQNEAQ (reference sequence). This CDR3 comprises 15 residues. The CDR3 protein is CASSLLAGITDTQYF. The CDR3 region has the DNA TGTGCCAGCAGCTTATTGGCGGGGATCACAGATACGCAGTATTTT.

This sequence joins TRBV5-4 and TRBJ1-2, with D maybe TRBD1 (6 bases). V lost 0 bases, J lost 5 bases, and 14 bases lay in between. The germline CDR1 and CDR2 sequences are SGHNT and YYREEE (reference sequence). The CDR3 loop spans 15 amino acids. Here the CDR3 reads CASSLGPGHPYGYTF. The CDR3 region has the DNA TGTGCCAGCAGCTTGGGGCCGGGACACCCGTATGGCTACACCTTC.

The chain links TRBV19 to TRBJ2-5, with D unclear. This CDR3 contains 13 residues. V was shortened by 5 bases and J by 5 bases, with 12 bases between the two germline ends. Germline loops: CDR1 LNHDA, CDR2 SQIVND (reference sequence). The CDR3 sequence is CASSFSSRETQYF. As DNA, the CDR3 is TGTGCCAGTAGTTTTAGCAGCCGGGAGACCCAGTACTTC.

For the CDR3, the DNA is TGTGCCAGCAGCTCAAGTACCCAGGGGGTCTCACCCCTCCACTTT. Translation: CASSSSTQGVSPLHF. The chain recombines TRBV11-2 with TRBJ1-6; 7 bases are shared with TRBD1. V was clipped by 4 bases and J by 10 bases; unmatched bases: 10. This CDR3 is built from 15 residues. CDR1 and CDR2 from the germline V gene are SGHAT and FQNNGV. The full variable domain, completed using reference TRBV11-2 and TRBJ1-6, is EAGVAQSPRYKIIEKRQSVAFWCNPISGHATLYWYQQILGQGPKLLIQFQNNGVVDDSQLPKDRFSAERLKGVDSTLKIQPAKLEDSAVYLCASSSSTQGVSPLHFGNGTRLTVT.

The chain has TRBV28 and TRBJ1-5, with D possibly being TRBD1 (5 bases). V was shortened by 8 bases and J by 0 bases, with 11 bases between the two germline ends. This CDR3 is 14 amino acids long. Germline CDR1 and CDR2: MDHEN and SYDVKM. CDR3 residues: CASYPQGSNQPQHF. The DNA for the CDR3 is TGTGCCAGCTACCCGCAGGGTAGCAATCAGCCCCAGCATTTT.

This sequence joins TRBV27 and TRBJ2-7; D uncertain. The CDR3 loop spans 15 amino acids. CDR1 and CDR2 from the germline V gene are MNHEY and SMNVEV (reference sequence). The ends were cut back, 1 base at V and 0 bases at J, with 10 bases in the middle. The CDR3: CASSLFPRSSYEQYF. CDR3 DNA: TGTGCCAGCAGTTTATTTCCGAGGAGCTCCTACGAGCAGTACTTC.

This clone appeared a single time. This sequence joins TRBV5-4 and TRBJ1-1; D is ambiguous. From germline, CDR1 is SGHNT and CDR2 YYREEE (reference sequence). Trimming removed 5 bases at V and 5 bases at J, with 16 bases between. This CDR3 is 14 amino acids long. The CDR3 DNA sequence: TGTGCCAGCAGGTCCCCACTTCGGAGGACTGAAGCTTTCTTT. As protein: CASRSPLRRTEAFF.

The chain is built from TRBV6-5 and TRBJ1-1; 8 bases are shared with TRBD1. J lost 11 bases, V lost 5 bases, and 10 bases had no gene match. Germline-derived CDR1 and CDR2 are MNHEY and SVGAGI. This CDR3 is 13 amino acids long. The CDR3 protein is CASSIGQGEMAFF. DNA for the CDR3: TGTGCCAGCAGTATCGGACAGGGCGAAATGGCTTTCTTT.

The chain carries TRBV5-8 and TRBJ2-6; unclear D gene. V dropped 1 base and J dropped 3 bases, with 8 bases sitting between them. The CDR3 is 15 amino acids. Germline V lookup: CDR1 SGHTS, CDR2 YDEGEE. The DNA of the CDR3 is TGTGCCAGCAGCTTGCCGGTCCTTGGGGCCAACGTCCTGACTTTC. The encoded protein is CASSLPVLGANVLTF.

This clone was observed a handful of times. The rearrangement links TRBV6-2 or TRBV6-3 to TRBJ1-3; D is undetermined. CDR1 and CDR2 (germline): MNHEY, SVGEGT. V was trimmed by 5 bases and J by 2 bases, leaving 13 bases between them. The CDR3 contains 15 residues. CDR3 loop: CASSRRGYAGNTIYF. The CDR3 DNA reads TGTGCCAGCAGTCGAAGAGGTTACGCTGGAAACACCATATATTTT.

This clone was recorded a few times. The J gene is TRBJ1-2, the V gene TRBV6-4, with 7 bases aligning to TRBD1. Germline values: CDR1 MRHNA, CDR2 SNTAGT. The CDR3 has 14 amino acids. V was pared by 6 bases and J by 0 bases, with 4 bases of the junction left unmatched. The CDR3 region has the DNA TGTGCCAGCAGCCCCGGGACAGCTAACTATGGCTACACCTTC. It encodes CASSPGTANYGYTF.

The chain has TRBV5-8 and TRBJ2-6; D is perhaps TRBD2 (5 bases). This CDR3 contains 18 residues. Trimming pared 2 bases from V and 0 bases from J, leaving 15 bases between. Germline V gene sequence: CDR1 SGHTS, CDR2 YDEGEE. This chain's CDR3 is CASSLSLGGHSGANVLTF. DNA for the CDR3: TGTGCCAGCAGCTTAAGTTTGGGCGGGCACTCTGGGGCCAACGTCCTGACTTTC.

The CDR3 region has the DNA TGCAGTGCTAGTAAAGAAAACATGAACACTGAAGCTTTCTTT. It specifies CSASKENMNTEAFF. The J gene is TRBJ1-1, the V gene TRBV20-1; D is uncertain. The CDR3 covers 14 residues. The V gene's germline CDR1 is DFQATT and CDR2 SNEGSKA (reference sequence). The ends were cut back, 3 bases at V and 0 bases at J, with 11 bases in the middle.

The rearrangement links TRBV5-6 to TRBJ2-4; TRBD2 aligns across 13 bases. The CDR3 length is 15 residues. V lost 4 bases, J lost 8 bases, and 6 bases stayed unmatched. Germline V gene sequence: CDR1 SGHDT, CDR2 YYEEEE. CDR3 DNA sequence: TGTGCCAGCAGCCCGGGACTAGCGGGGTTAGACATTCAGTACTTC. It codes for CASSPGLAGLDIQYF.

The J gene is TRBJ1-3, the V gene TRBV25-1, with D unclear. Germline CDR1 MGHDK, CDR2 SYGVNS. This CDR3 spans 12 amino acids. The germline V and J ends were trimmed by 6 bases and 4 bases, with 7 bases remaining between them. CDR3 nucleotide sequence: TGTGCCAGCAGCGTCTCGGGAAACACCATATATTTT. The encoded protein is CASSVSGNTIYF.

The rearrangement joins TRBV7-2 to TRBJ2-6; TRBD1 aligns across 7 bases. V lost 5 bases and J lost 0; bases outside the gene matches: 10. The CDR3 runs 18 residues. Germline CDR1 and CDR2: SGHTA and FQGNSA. The CDR3 is CASSLRQGRGSGANVLTF. The CDR3 region has the DNA TGTGCCAGCAGCCTCAGACAGGGCCGCGGCTCTGGGGCCAACGTCCTGACTTTC.

This chain joins TRBV3-1 (or the pseudogene TRBV3-2) and TRBJ1-4, with a tentative D call TRBD1 (5 bases). Germline V gene data show CDR1 as LGHDT and CDR2 as YNNKEL (reference sequence). The V end was cut by 7 bases, the J end by 3 bases, with 12 bases between. The CDR3 spans 14 residues. CDR3 bases: TGTGCCAGCAAGCAGGGAGGGTCTAATGAAAAACTGTTTTTT. Translation gives CASKQGGSNEKLFF.

The chain couples TRBV7-2 to TRBJ1-2; 7 bases match TRBD1. Germline CDR1 and CDR2: SGHTA and FQGNSA. This CDR3 is built from 15 residues. The J segment lost 9 bases and the V segment lost 4 bases, leaving 14 bases of the junction unmatched. The CDR3 protein is CASSSRAGGLASYTF. In DNA, the CDR3 is TGTGCCAGCAGCTCCCGAGCAGGGGGGCTAGCAAGCTACACCTTC.

The genes are TRBV28 and TRBJ1-1, with a possible D match to TRBD1 (5 bases). This CDR3 is 14 amino acids long. Germline-derived CDR1 and CDR2 are MDHEN and SYDVKM. V was shortened by 7 bases and J by 3 bases, with 15 bases between the two germline ends. The CDR3 region is CASIGGGVHTEAFF. The DNA of the CDR3 is TGTGCCAGCATCGGGGGTGGGGTCCACACTGAAGCTTTCTTT.

The rearrangement uses TRBV7-8 and TRBJ1-1; TRBD1 matches 7 bases. The CDR3 covers 15 residues. V was pared by 5 bases and J by 1 base, with 7 bases of the junction left unmatched. Germline V gives CDR1 SGHVS, CDR2 FQNEAQ. The CDR3, as DNA: TGTGCCAGCAGCCCCTTTCAGGGGGAGAACACTGAAGCTTTCTTT. It translates to CASSPFQGENTEAFF.

The chain has TRBV6-5 and TRBJ2-2; a possible D gene is TRBD1 (5 bases). This CDR3 has 13 amino acids. Germline V gene data show CDR1 as MNHEY and CDR2 as SVGAGI. V lost 2 bases to trimming and J lost 5 bases, with 6 bases between them. CDR3 residues: CASSYPGTGELFF. The CDR3 bases are TGTGCCAGCAGTTACCCAGGGACCGGGGAGCTGTTTTTT.

This chain uses TRBV5-1 with TRBJ1-2; D is uncertain. The CDR3 is 12 residues long. The germline CDR1 and CDR2 sequences are SGHRS and YFSETQ. V lost 5 bases, J lost 2 bases, and 7 bases lay in between. The CDR3 bases are TGCGCCAGCAGGGCCCTGAACTATGGCTACACCTTC. Translating gives CASRALNYGYTF.

The genes are TRBV2 and TRBJ2-2; 14 bases are a match to TRBD2. Germline values: CDR1 SNHLY, CDR2 FYNNEI. This CDR3 has 17 residues. The V gene end was trimmed by 3 bases and the J gene end by 7 bases; junction bases not matched to a gene: 7. CDR3 sequence (DNA): TGTGCCAGCAGTGATGGACTAGCGGGGGGCTCCGACGGGGAGCTGTTTTTT. This translates into CASSDGLAGGSDGELFF.

This rearrangement joins TRBV27 to TRBJ2-1; 9 bases match TRBD2. The trim removed 2 bases at V and 5 bases at J, leaving 4 bases unmatched. Germline CDR1 reads MNHEY; CDR2 reads SMNVEV (reference sequence). There are 15 residues in the CDR3. In DNA form, the CDR3 reads TGTGCCAGCAGTTTACAGCGGGGGGCCAACAATGAGCAGTTCTTC. Amino acids: CASSLQRGANNEQFF.

This clone was detected only a few times. The V call is TRBV10-3, the J call TRBJ1-3, with TRBD1 as a possible D gene (6 bases). From germline, CDR1 is ENHRY and CDR2 SYGVKD. V was shortened by 0 bases and J by 0 bases, with 12 bases between the two germline ends. The CDR3 sequence is 17 residues long. The CDR3, as DNA: TGTGCCATCAGTGAGTCGACCTCGGGACACTCTGGAAACACCATATATTTT. It translates to CAISESTSGHSGNTIYF.

The V and J genes are TRBV6-5 and TRBJ1-1, with TRBD1 matching 7 bases. This CDR3 comprises 14 residues. Germline V lookup: CDR1 MNHEY, CDR2 SVGAGI. V was clipped by 10 bases and J by 6 bases; unmatched bases: 14. This chain's CDR3 is CAIRKQGFVAEAFF. The CDR3 region has the DNA TGTGCCATCCGGAAACAGGGGTTCGTCGCTGAAGCTTTCTTT.

The V and J genes are TRBV19 and TRBJ2-3; D unresolved. Trimming pared 4 bases from V and 2 bases from J, leaving 7 bases between. Germline CDR1 is LNHDA and CDR2 is SQIVND (reference sequence). This CDR3 region has 13 residues. The CDR3 nucleotides are TGTGCCAGTAGTAACAGAGACACAGATACGCAGTATTTT. It specifies CASSNRDTDTQYF. Full variable domain (rest looked up from reference TRBV19 and TRBJ2-3): DGGITQSPKYLFRKEGQNVTLSCEQNLNHDAMYWYRQDPGQGLRLIYYSQIVNDFQKGDIAEGYSVSREKKESFPLTVTSAQKNPTAFYLCASSNRDTDTQYFGPGTRLTVL.

This clone was found a few times. The V call is TRBV10-3, the J call TRBJ2-7; weak D call: TRBD1 (5 bases). V dropped 0 bases and J dropped 0 bases, with 9 bases sitting between them. The length of the CDR3 is 15 residues. Germline V gene data show CDR1 as ENHRY and CDR2 as SYGVKD. CDR3 loop: CAISESTEASYEQYF. CDR3 bases: TGTGCCATCAGTGAGTCGACAGAAGCCTCCTACGAGCAGTACTTC.

This sequence joins TRBV30 and TRBJ1-2; D remains unclear. This CDR3 has 13 residues. Trimming shortened V by 1 base and J by 5 bases, and 11 bases separated the two germline ends. Germline V lookup: CDR1 GTSNPN, CDR2 SVGIG (reference sequence). The CDR3 DNA reads as TGTGCCTGGAGTGATCCCCCCGGTTATGGCTACACCTTC. Amino acids: CAWSDPPGYGYTF.

The V gene is TRBV12-3 or TRBV12-4, the J gene TRBJ2-7; 7 bases are a match to TRBD2. Trimming removed 6 bases from V and 3 bases from J; junction bases left unmatched: 5. CDR3 length: 13 amino acids. DNA of the CDR3: TGTGCCAGCAGGCCCGCGGGGGACTACGAGCAGTACTTC. Residues: CASRPAGDYEQYF.